This T cell receptor (beta chain) was observed in a study of T cell responses to AZD1222 COVID-19 vaccine. Some clones are missing from TCRdb's copy, which holds only in-frame ones; the method was immunoSEQ multiplex PCR. In the table there are some 99,000 clones, around nine tenths of which are singletons. The sample in question was peripheral blood, obtained 28 days after the second AZD1222 dose. This TCR was sampled from an adult who received the AZD1222 COVID-19 vaccine.

DNA of the CDR3: TGCGCCAGCAGCTTGAGTATTAGCTCCTACGAGCAGTACTTC. This translates into CASSLSISSYEQYF. The J gene is TRBJ2-7, the V gene TRBV5-1; D uncertain. From germline, CDR1 is SGHRS and CDR2 YFSETQ. The CDR3 length is 14 residues. The V and J ends lost 1 base and 0 bases respectively, with 8 bases between them.